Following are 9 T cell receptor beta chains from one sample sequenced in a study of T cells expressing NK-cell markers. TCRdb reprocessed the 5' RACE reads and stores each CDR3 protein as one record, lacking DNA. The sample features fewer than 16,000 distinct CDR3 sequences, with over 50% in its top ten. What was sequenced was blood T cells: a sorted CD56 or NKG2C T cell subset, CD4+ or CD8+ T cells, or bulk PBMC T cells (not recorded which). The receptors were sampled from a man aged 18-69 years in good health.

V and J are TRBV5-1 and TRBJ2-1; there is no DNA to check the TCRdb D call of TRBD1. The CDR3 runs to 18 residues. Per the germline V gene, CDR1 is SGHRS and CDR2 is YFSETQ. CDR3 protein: CASSRDRGSLSSYNEQFF. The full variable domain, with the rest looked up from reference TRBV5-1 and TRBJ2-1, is KAGVTQTPRYLIKTRGQQVTLSCSPISGHRSVSWYQQTPGQGLQFLFEYFSETQRNKGNFPGRFSGRQFSNSRSEMNVSTLELGDSALYLCASSRDRGSLSSYNEQFFGPGTRLTVL.

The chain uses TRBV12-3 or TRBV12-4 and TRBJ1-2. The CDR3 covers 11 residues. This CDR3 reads CASSSAVGYTF.

The CDR3 sequence is CASSLEGGRDTIYF. The J gene is TRBJ1-3, the V gene TRBV12-3 or TRBV12-4. This CDR3 contains 14 residues.

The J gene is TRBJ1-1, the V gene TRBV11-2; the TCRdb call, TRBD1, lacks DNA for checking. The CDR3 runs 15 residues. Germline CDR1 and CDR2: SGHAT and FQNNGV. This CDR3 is CASSLLGTGNTEAFF.

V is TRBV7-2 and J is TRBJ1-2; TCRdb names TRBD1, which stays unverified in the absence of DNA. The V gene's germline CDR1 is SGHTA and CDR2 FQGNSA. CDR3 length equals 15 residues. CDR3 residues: CASSRDRQAAGGYTF. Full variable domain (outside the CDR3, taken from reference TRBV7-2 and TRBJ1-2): GAGVSQSPSNKVTEKGKDVELRCDPISGHTALYWYRQSLGQGLEFLIYFQGNSAPDKSGLPSDRFSAERTGGSVSTLTIQRTQQEDSAVYLCASSRDRQAAGGYTFGSGTRLTVV.

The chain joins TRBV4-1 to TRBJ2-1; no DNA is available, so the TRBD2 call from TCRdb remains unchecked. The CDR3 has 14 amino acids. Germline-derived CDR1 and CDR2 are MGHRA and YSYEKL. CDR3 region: CASSQGLADNEQFF.

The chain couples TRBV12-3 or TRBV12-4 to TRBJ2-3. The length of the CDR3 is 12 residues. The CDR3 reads CASNRVSDTQYF.

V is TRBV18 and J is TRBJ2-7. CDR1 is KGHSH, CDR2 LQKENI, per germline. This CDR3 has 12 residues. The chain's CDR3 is CASSPESYEQYF.

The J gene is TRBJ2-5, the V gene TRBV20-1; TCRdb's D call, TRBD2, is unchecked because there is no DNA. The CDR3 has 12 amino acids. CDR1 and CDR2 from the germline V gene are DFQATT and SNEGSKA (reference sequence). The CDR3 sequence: CSGRTTQETQYF.